This T cell receptor beta chain was identified during a study of technical replicates of blood from several donors (dated by TCRdb to about 2017). With regard to this clone: Its antigen specificity is not known. Nothing much larger sits one base from this clone, and base qualities are not available.

The library was made by the immunoSEQ multiplex PCR assay. TCRdb limited this immuneACCESS table to in-frame rearrangements with V and J called. A share of clones is missing; checked studies link under half to unresolved V genes, and the rest is unexplained. A total of just over 75,000 clones appear in this sample, 85% to 95% of them only once. The ten largest clones add up to about 0.41% of the sample. The sample was T cells isolated from PBMCs. The receptor's source is a human donor in good health.

The DNA is TGTGCCAGCAGTCTCGGGACAGGGGCCTGGACTGAAGCTTTCTTT. Its coded protein is CASSLGTGAWTEAFF. The chain couples TRBV27 to TRBJ1-1, with 10 central nucleotides matching TRBD1. CDR1 MNHEY and CDR2 SMNVEV were looked up in the germline V gene (reference sequence). Trimmed from V: 5 bases; trimmed from J: 5 bases; junction bases lacking a gene match: 8. Including cysteine and phenylalanine, the CDR3 has 15 amino acids. Kept here is only the CDR3 DNA, which spans 45 bases and is read in frame from base 1.